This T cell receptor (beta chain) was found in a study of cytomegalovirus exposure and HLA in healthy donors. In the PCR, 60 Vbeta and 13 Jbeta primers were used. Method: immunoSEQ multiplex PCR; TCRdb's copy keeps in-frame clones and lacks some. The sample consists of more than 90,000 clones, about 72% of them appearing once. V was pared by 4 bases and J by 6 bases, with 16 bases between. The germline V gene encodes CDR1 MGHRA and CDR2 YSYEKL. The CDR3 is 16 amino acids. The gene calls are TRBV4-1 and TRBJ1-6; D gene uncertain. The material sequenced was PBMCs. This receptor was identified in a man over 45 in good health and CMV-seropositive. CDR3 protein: CASSLHGGAANSPLHF. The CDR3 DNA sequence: TGCGCCAGCAGCCTCCATGGAGGCGCCGCTAATTCACCCCTCCACTTT.